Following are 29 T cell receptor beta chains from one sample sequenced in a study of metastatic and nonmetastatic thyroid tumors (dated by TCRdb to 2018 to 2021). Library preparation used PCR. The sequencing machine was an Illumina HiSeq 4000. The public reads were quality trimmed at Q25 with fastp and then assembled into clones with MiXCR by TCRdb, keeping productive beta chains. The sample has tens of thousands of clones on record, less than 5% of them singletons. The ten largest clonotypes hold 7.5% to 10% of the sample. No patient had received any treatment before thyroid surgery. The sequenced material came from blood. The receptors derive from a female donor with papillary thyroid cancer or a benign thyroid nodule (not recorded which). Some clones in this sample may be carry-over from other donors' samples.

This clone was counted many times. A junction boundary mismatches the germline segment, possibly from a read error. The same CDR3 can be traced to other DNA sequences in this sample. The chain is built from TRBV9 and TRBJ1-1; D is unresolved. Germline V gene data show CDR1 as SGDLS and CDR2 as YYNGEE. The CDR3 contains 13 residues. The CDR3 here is CASSEISNTEAFF. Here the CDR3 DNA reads TGCGCCAGCAGCGAGATCTCGAACACTGAAGCTTTCTTT.

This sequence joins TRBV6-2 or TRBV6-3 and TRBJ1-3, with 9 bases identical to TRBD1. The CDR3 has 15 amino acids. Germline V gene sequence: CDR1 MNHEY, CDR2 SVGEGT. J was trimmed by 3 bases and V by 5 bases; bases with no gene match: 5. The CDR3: CASSVMTGGGNTIYF. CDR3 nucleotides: TGTGCCAGCAGTGTCATGACAGGGGGTGGAAACACCATATATTTT.

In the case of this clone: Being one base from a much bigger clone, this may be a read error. The DNA of the CDR3 is TGCGCCAGCATTGAGTCCAGTCAGACCGGGGAGCTGTTTTTT. It specifies CASIESSQTGELFF. The gene calls are TRBV10-1 and TRBJ2-2, with D unclear. The CDR3 has 14 amino acids. CDR1 is WNHNN, CDR2 SYGVQD, per germline (reference sequence).

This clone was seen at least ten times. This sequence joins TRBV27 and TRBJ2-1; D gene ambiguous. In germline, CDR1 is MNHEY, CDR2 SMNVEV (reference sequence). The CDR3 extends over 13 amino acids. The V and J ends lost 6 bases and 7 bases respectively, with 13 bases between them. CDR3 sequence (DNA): TGTGCCAGCAGCCAAAATCTAGGAAATGAGCAGTTCTTC. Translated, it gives CASSQNLGNEQFF.

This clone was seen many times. The CDR3 reads CASSFGVAGANVLTF. CDR3 nucleotide sequence: TGTGCCAGCAGCTTCGGGGTAGCTGGGGCCAACGTCCTGACTTTC. The chain combines TRBV11-3 with TRBJ2-6; TRBD2 might be the D (5 bases). The CDR3 consists of 15 residues. Trimming pared 3 bases from V and 2 bases from J, leaving 8 bases between. In germline, CDR1 is SGHNT, CDR2 YENEEA.

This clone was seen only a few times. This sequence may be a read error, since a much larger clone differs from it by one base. CDR3 sequence: CAISESTGGISNTESFF. The DNA for the CDR3 is TGTGCCATCAGTGAGTCGACAGGGGGGATTTCGAACACTGAATCTTTCTTT. The genes are TRBV10-3 and TRBJ1-1; 9 bases fit TRBD1. This CDR3 has 17 amino acids. Germline assignment: CDR1 ENHRY and CDR2 SYGVKD.

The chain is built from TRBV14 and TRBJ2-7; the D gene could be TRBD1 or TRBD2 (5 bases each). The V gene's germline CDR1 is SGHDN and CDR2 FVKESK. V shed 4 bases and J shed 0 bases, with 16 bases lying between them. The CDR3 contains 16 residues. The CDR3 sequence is CASSRTGTLSSYEQYF. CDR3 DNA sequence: TGTGCCAGCAGCCGCACCGGGACCTTAAGCTCCTACGAGCAGTACTTC. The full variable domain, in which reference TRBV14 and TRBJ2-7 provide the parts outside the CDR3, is EAGVTQFPSHSVIEKGQTVTLRCDPISGHDNLYWYRRVMGKEIKFLLHFVKESKQDESGMPNNRFLAERTGGTYSTLKVQPAELEDSGVYFCASSRTGTLSSYEQYFGPGTRLTVT.

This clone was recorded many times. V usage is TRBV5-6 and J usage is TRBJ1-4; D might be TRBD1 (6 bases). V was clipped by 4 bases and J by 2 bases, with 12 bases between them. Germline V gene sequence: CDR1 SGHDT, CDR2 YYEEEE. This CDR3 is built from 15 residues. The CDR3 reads CASSPQRGTNEKLFF. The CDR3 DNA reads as TGTGCCAGCAGCCCGCAGAGGGGGACTAATGAAAAACTGTTTTTT.

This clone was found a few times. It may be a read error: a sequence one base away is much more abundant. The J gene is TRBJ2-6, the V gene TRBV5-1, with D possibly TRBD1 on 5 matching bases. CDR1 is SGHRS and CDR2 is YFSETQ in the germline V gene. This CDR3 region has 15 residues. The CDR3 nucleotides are TGCGCCAGCAGCTTCAGCAGCTCTGGGGCCAACGCCCTGACTTTC. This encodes CASSFSSSGANALTF.

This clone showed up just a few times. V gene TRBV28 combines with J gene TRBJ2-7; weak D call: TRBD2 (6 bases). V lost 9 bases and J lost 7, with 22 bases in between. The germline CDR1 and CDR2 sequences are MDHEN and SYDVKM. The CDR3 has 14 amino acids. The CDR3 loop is CASVASGGLREQYF. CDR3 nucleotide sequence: TGTGCCAGTGTTGCCTCCGGAGGGCTGAGGGAGCAGTACTTC.

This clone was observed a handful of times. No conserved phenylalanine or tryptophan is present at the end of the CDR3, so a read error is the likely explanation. This CDR3 is CASSQAAGVDTQYL. As DNA, the CDR3 is TGTGCCAGCAGCCAAGCGGCGGGAGTGGATACGCAGTATCTT. The chain couples TRBV9 to TRBJ2-3; 7 positions agree with TRBD2. Germline trimming cut 4 bases from V and 6 bases from J; bases unmatched to any gene: 8. This CDR3 spans 14 amino acids. Germline CDR1 reads SGDLS; CDR2 reads YYNGEE.

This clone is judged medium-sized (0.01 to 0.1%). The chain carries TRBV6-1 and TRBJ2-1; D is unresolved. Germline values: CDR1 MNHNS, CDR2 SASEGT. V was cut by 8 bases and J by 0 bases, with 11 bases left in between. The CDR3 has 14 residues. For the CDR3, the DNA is TGTGCCAGCTACCGAAGCGACTCCTACAATGAGCAGTTCTTC. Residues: CASYRSDSYNEQFF.

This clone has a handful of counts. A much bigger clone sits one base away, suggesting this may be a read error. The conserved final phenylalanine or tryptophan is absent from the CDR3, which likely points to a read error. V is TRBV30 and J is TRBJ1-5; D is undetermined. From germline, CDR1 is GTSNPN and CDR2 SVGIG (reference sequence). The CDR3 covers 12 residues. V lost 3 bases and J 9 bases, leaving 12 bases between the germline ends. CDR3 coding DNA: TGTGCCTGGAGGGAAAGTGTTGGGCCCCAGCATCTT. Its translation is CAWRESVGPQHL.

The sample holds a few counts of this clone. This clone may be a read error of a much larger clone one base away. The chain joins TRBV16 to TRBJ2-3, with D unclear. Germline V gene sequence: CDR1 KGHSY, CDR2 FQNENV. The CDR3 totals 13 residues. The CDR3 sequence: CASNQSPSDTQYF. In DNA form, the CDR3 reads TGTGCCAGCAACCAATCGCCGTCAGATACGCAGTATTTT.

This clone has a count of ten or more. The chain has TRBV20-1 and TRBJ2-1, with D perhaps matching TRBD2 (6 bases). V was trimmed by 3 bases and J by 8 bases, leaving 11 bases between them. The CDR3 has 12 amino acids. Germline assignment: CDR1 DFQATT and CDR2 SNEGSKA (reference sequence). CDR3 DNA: TGCAGTGCTAGTAAATGGGAGGATGAGCAGTTCTTC. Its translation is CSASKWEDEQFF.

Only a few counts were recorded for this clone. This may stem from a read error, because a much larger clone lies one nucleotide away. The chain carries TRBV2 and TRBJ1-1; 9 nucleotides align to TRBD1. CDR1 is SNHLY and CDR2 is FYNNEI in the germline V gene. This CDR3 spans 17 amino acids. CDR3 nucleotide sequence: TGTGCCGGCAGTTTCCGGGGGACAGGGTACATGAACACTGAAGCTTTCTTT. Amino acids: CAGSFRGTGYMNTEAFF. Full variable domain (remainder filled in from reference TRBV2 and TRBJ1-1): EPEVTQTPSHQVTQMGQEVILRCVPISNHLYFYWYRQILGQKVEFLVSFYNNEISEKSEIFDDQFSVERPDGSNFTLKIRSTKLEDSAMYFCAGSFRGTGYMNTEAFFGQGTRLTVV.

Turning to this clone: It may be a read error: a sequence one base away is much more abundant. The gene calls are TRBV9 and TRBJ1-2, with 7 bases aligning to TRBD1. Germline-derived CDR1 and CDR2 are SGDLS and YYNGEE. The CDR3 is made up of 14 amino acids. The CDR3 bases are TGTGCCAGCAGCACCGGGGACAGTAACTATGGCTGCACCTTC. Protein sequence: CASSTGDSNYGCTF.

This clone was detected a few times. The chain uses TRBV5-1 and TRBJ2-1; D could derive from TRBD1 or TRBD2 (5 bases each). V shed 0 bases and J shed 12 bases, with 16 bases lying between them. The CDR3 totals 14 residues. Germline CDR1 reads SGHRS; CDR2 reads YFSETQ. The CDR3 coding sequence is TGCGCCAGCAGCTTGGCCGGGGCGGTCATGGGGCAGTTCTTC. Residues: CASSLAGAVMGQFF.

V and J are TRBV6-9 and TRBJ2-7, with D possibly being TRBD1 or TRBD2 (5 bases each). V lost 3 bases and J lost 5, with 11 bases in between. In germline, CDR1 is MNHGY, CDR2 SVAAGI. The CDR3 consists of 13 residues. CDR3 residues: CASSYRVGDEQYF. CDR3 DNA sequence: TGTGCCAGCAGTTACAGGGTGGGAGACGAGCAGTACTTC.

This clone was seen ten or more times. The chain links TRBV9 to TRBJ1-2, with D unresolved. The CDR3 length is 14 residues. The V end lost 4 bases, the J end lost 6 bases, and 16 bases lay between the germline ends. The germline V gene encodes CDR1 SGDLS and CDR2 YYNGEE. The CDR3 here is CASSPTTARHGYTF. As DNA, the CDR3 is TGTGCCAGCAGCCCAACGACCGCCCGCCATGGCTACACCTTC.

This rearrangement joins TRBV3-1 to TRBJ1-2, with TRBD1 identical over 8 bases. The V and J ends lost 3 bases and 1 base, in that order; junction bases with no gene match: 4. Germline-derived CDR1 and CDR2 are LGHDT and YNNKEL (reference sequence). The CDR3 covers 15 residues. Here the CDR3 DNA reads TGTGCCAGCAGCCACGAGGACAGGGATAACTATGGCTACACCTTC. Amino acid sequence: CASSHEDRDNYGYTF.

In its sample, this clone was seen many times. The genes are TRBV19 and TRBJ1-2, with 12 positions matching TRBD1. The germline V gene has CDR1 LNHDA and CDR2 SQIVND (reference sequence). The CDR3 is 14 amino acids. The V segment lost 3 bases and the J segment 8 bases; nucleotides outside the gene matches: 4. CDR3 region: CASSIRDRGRGYTF. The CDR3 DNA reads TGTGCCAGTAGTATTCGGGACAGGGGGCGAGGCTACACCTTC. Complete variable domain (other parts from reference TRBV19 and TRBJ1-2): DGGITQSPKYLFRKEGQNVTLSCEQNLNHDAMYWYRQDPGQGLRLIYYSQIVNDFQKGDIAEGYSVSREKKESFPLTVTSAQKNPTAFYLCASSIRDRGRGYTFGSGTRLTVV.

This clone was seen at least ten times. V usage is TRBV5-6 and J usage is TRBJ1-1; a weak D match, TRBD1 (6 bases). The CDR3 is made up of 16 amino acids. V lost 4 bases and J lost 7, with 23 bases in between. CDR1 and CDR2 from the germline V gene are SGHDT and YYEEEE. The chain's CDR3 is CASSLSVFAGGSEAFF. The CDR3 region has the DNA TGTGCCAGCAGCCTCAGCGTTTTTGCCGGGGGCAGTGAAGCTTTCTTT.

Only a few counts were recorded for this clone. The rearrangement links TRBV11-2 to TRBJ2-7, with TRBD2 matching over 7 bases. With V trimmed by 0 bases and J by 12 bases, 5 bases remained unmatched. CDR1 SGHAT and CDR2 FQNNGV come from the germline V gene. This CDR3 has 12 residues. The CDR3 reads CASSLDQAGMYF. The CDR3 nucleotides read TGTGCCAGCAGCTTAGATCAAGCGGGGATGTACTTC.

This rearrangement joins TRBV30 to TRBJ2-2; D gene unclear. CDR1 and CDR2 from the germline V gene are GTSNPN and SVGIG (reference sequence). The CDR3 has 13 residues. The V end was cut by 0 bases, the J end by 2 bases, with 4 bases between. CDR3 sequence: CAWSVINTGELFF. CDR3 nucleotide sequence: TGTGCCTGGAGTGTAATCAACACCGGGGAGCTGTTTTTT.

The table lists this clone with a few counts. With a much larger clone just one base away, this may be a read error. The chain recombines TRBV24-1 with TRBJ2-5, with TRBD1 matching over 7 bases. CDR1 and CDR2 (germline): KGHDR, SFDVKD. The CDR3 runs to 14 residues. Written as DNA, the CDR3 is TGTACCACCAGTGATACAGGGGTCCAGGAGACCCAGTACTTC. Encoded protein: CTTSDTGVQETQYF.

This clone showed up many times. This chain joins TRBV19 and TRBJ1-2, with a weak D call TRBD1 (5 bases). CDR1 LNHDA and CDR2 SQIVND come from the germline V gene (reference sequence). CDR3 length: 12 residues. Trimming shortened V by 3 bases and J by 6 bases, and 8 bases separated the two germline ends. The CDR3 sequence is CASSMMTDGYTF. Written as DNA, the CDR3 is TGTGCCAGTAGTATGATGACAGATGGCTACACCTTC.

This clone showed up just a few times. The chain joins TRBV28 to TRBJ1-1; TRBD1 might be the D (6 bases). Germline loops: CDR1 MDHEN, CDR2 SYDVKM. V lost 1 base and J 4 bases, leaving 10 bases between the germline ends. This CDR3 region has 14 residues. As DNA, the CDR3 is TGTGCCAGCAGTTTATACAGGGAGTTCACTGAAGCTTTCTTT. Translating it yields CASSLYREFTEAFF.

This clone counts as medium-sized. The CDR3 sequence is CASSESGQGRETQYF. The CDR3 DNA follows: TGTGCCAGCAGTGAATCGGGACAGGGCCGAGAGACCCAGTACTTC. The chain carries TRBV6-1 and TRBJ2-5; TRBD1 matches at 9 bases. The CDR3 is 15 amino acids. Per germline, CDR1 MNHNS and CDR2 SASEGT. V lost 2 bases, J lost 4 bases, and 5 bases stayed unmatched.